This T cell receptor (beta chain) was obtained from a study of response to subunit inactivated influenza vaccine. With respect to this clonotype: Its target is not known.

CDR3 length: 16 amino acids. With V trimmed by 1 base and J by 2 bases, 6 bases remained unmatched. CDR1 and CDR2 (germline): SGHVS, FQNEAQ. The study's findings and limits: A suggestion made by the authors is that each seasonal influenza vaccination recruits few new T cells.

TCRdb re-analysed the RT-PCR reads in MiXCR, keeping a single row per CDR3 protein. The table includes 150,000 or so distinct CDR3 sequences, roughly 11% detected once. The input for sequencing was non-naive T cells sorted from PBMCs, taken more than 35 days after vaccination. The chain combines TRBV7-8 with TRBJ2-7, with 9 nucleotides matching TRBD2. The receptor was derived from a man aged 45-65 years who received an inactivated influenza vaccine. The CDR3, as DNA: TGTGCCAGCAGCTTAGGTTCTAGCGGGACTACCTACGAGCAGTACTTC. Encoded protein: CASSLGSSGTTYEQYF.